These 20 T cell receptor beta chains originate from one sample sequenced in a study of blood T cell repertoires in COVID-19 (TCRdb year 2020). Receptor amplification or capture employed the immunoSEQ multiplex PCR assay. Sourced from immuneACCESS, this table was stored by TCRdb with only in-frame sequences that have V and J called. A share of the clones is absent; for the studies checked, an unresolved V gene accounts for under half, and the remainder has no known explanation. The sample table shows fewer than 200,000 clones, and roughly 80% are seen once. 10% to 15% of the sample goes to the ten largest clones. Sequenced input: PBMCs or T cells enriched from blood (not recorded which). The source of these receptors is a man in his forties or fifties who had recovered from COVID-19.

The rearrangement uses TRBV19 and TRBJ1-2; the D is unclear. The ends were cut back, 0 bases at V and 2 bases at J, with 4 bases in the middle. This CDR3 has 13 residues. Germline-derived CDR1 and CDR2 are LNHDA and SQIVND (reference sequence). CDR3 amino acids: CASSIELNYGYTF. For the CDR3, the DNA is TGTGCCAGTAGTATAGAGCTAAACTATGGCTACACCTTC.

This clone was counted a single time. This chain joins TRBV10-3 and TRBJ2-2; the match to TRBD1 covers 9 bases. CDR1 ENHRY and CDR2 SYGVKD come from the germline V gene. V was pared by 11 bases and J by 3 bases, with 7 bases of the junction left unmatched. This CDR3 has 14 amino acids. The CDR3 sequence: CASKRQGDTGELFF. CDR3 nucleotide sequence: TGTGCCTCCAAGAGACAGGGGGACACCGGGGAGCTGTTTTTT.

The chain joins TRBV28 to TRBJ1-3; TRBD1 matches at 8 bases. CDR3 length: 14 amino acids. Germline trimming cut 6 bases from V and 2 bases from J; bases unmatched to any gene: 3. Germline V gives CDR1 MDHEN, CDR2 SYDVKM. CDR3 DNA: TGTGCCAGCAGACCGACAGGGGCTGGAAACACCATATATTTT. Its translation is CASRPTGAGNTIYF.

CDR3 in DNA: TGTGCCAGCAGTTACCGACCACAAGACGGAGGAGAGCAGTTCTTC. This translates into CASSYRPQDGGEQFF. The chain joins TRBV6-2 or TRBV6-3 to TRBJ2-1, with a tentative D call TRBD2 (5 bases). CDR3 size: 15 residues. The V end lost 2 bases, the J end lost 10 bases, and 18 bases lay between the germline ends. Germline V gene lookup returns CDR1 MNHEY and CDR2 SVGEGT.

The chain joins TRBV4-2 to TRBJ1-3; 11 positions agree with TRBD1. Germline trimming cut 6 bases from V and 3 bases from J; bases unmatched to any gene: 4. CDR3 length: 15 residues. In germline, CDR1 is LGHNA, CDR2 YNFKEQ. CDR3 region: CASSSDRGLGNTIYF. The CDR3 DNA is TGTGCCAGCAGTTCGGACAGGGGGCTTGGAAACACCATATATTTT.

The rearrangement links TRBV5-5 to TRBJ1-1; D unresolved. Deletions cut 5 bases from V and 0 bases from J, with 14 bases between. CDR3 length equals 15 residues. The V gene's germline CDR1 is SGHKS and CDR2 YYEKEE (reference sequence). CDR3 nucleotide sequence: TGTGCCAGCAGGGAGAGGGTCGCCCTGAACACTGAAGCTTTCTTT. Its protein product is CASRERVALNTEAFF.

The rearrangement links TRBV28 to TRBJ1-5; tentatively, D is TRBD1 (5 bases). This CDR3 contains 14 residues. V was shortened by 6 bases and J by 2 bases, with 11 bases between the two germline ends. Germline V gene sequence: CDR1 MDHEN, CDR2 SYDVKM. The CDR3 nucleotides are TGTGCCAGCAGCCGGGCGGGGGGCAATCAGCCCCAGCATTTT. Its translation is CASSRAGGNQPQHF.

The chain joins TRBV7-9 to TRBJ1-6, with D possibly being TRBD1 (5 bases). The ends were cut back, 0 bases at V and 1 base at J, with 7 bases in the middle. Germline loops: CDR1 SEHNR, CDR2 FQNEAQ (reference sequence). CDR3 length equals 16 residues. CDR3 loop: CASSLADISYNSPLHF. For the CDR3, the DNA is TGTGCCAGCAGCTTAGCGGACATATCCTATAATTCACCCCTCCACTTT. Looking up the rest from reference TRBV7-9 and TRBJ1-6 gives the full variable domain: DTGVSQNPRHKITKRGQNVTFRCDPISEHNRLYWYRQTLGQGPEFLTYFQNEAQLEKSRLLSDRFSAERPKGSFSTLEIQRTEQGDSAMYLCASSLADISYNSPLHFGNGTRLTVT.

The chain employs TRBV5-1 and TRBJ1-2, with TRBD1 matching over 11 bases. Trimming took 6 bases from V and 6 from J; bases not matched to a gene: 7. The CDR3 totals 14 residues. Germline loops: CDR1 SGHRS, CDR2 YFSETQ. The DNA for the CDR3 is TGCGCCAGCACGGGACAGGGGGAAAGGAATGGCTACACCTTC. It encodes CASTGQGERNGYTF. The full variable domain, in which reference TRBV5-1 and TRBJ1-2 provide the parts outside the CDR3, is KAGVTQTPRYLIKTRGQQVTLSCSPISGHRSVSWYQQTPGQGLQFLFEYFSETQRNKGNFPGRFSGRQFSNSRSEMNVSTLELGDSALYLCASTGQGERNGYTFGSGTRLTVV.

The rearrangement joins TRBV5-1 to TRBJ1-2; 11 bases map to TRBD1. With V trimmed by 4 bases and J by 4 bases, 3 bases remained unmatched. This CDR3 comprises 14 residues. CDR1 and CDR2 from the germline V gene are SGHRS and YFSETQ. CDR3 protein: CASSGGQGAYGYTF. CDR3 nucleotides: TGCGCCAGCAGCGGTGGACAGGGGGCCTATGGCTACACCTTC.

The chain couples TRBV14 to TRBJ1-2, with a possible D match to TRBD1 (5 bases). Trimming left V 1 base short and J 4 bases short, with 7 bases between. The germline V gene has CDR1 SGHDN and CDR2 FVKESK. CDR3 length: 13 residues. The CDR3 sequence is CASSQGQLYGYTF. The CDR3 DNA reads TGTGCCAGCAGCCAAGGACAGCTCTATGGCTACACCTTC. The full variable domain, completed using reference TRBV14 and TRBJ1-2, is EAGVTQFPSHSVIEKGQTVTLRCDPISGHDNLYWYRRVMGKEIKFLLHFVKESKQDESGMPNNRFLAERTGGTYSTLKVQPAELEDSGVYFCASSQGQLYGYTFGSGTRLTVV.

The chain employs TRBV7-9 and TRBJ1-2; D unresolved. CDR3 length equals 13 residues. V was clipped by 5 bases and J by 7 bases, with 14 bases between them. Germline V gene data show CDR1 as SEHNR and CDR2 as FQNEAQ (reference sequence). The CDR3 nucleotides are TGTGCCAGCAGCCCCCGTGCCGACTCTGGCTACACCTTC. As protein: CASSPRADSGYTF.

The rearrangement links TRBV30 to TRBJ2-5, with TRBD1 matching over 11 bases. V was pared by 0 bases and J by 5 bases, with 5 bases of the junction left unmatched. The CDR3 totals 15 residues. Germline values: CDR1 GTSNPN, CDR2 SVGIG (reference sequence). As DNA, the CDR3 is TGTGCCTGGAGTGTAGGGACAGGGGGGCGGGAGACCCAGTACTTC. It translates to CAWSVGTGGRETQYF.

The gene calls are TRBV10-3 and TRBJ2-6, with D maybe TRBD2 (7 bases). From germline, CDR1 is ENHRY and CDR2 SYGVKD. There are 15 residues in the CDR3. CDR3 loop: CASGGGLSGANVLTF. The CDR3 coding sequence is TGTGCTTCTGGCGGGGGCCTCTCTGGGGCCAACGTCCTGACTTTC.

The chain recombines TRBV10-2 with TRBJ2-4; D is undetermined. Trimming cost V 5 bases and J 7 bases, with 6 bases left between them. The CDR3 runs to 11 residues. The germline V gene has CDR1 WSHSY and CDR2 SAAADI. The CDR3 region is CASSPRNIQYF. The DNA of the CDR3 is TGCGCCAGCAGTCCCCGGAACATTCAGTACTTC.

Details on this clone: At the DNA level, this CDR3 is encoded by other sequences in the same sample as well. The J gene is TRBJ1-1, the V gene TRBV28, with 7 bases fitting TRBD1. Germline-derived CDR1 and CDR2 are MDHEN and SYDVKM. J gave up 1 base and V 4 bases, and 0 bases lay outside the gene matches. The CDR3 contains 13 residues. The CDR3 loop is CASSSGGNTEAFF. The CDR3, as DNA: TGTGCCAGCAGTTCAGGGGGGAACACTGAAGCTTTCTTT.

This rearrangement joins TRBV19 to TRBJ2-2; a possible D gene is TRBD1 (6 bases). From germline, CDR1 is LNHDA and CDR2 SQIVND (reference sequence). CDR3 length: 16 amino acids. The germline V and J ends were trimmed by 7 bases and 3 bases, with 18 bases remaining between them. The CDR3 DNA is TGTGCCAGTAAGGTTCGGAGACAGGTGGACACCGGGGAGCTGTTTTTT. It specifies CASKVRRQVDTGELFF.

The chain is built from TRBV3-1 (or the pseudogene TRBV3-2) and TRBJ2-2, with D possibly TRBD1 on 5 matching bases. Germline CDR1 is LGHDT and CDR2 is YNNKEL (reference sequence). The CDR3 loop spans 12 amino acids. The V and J ends lost 4 bases and 6 bases respectively, with 6 bases between them. CDR3 bases: TGTGCCAGCAGCCGGGGCCCCGGGGAGCTGTTTTTT. Encoded protein: CASSRGPGELFF.

V gene TRBV7-3 combines with J gene TRBJ2-7; TRBD2 matches 9 bases. CDR3 length: 14 amino acids. J lost 6 bases, V lost 1 base, and 4 bases had no gene match. Germline CDR1 SGHTA, CDR2 FQGTGA. CDR3 residues: CASSLSGGASEQYF. As DNA, the CDR3 is TGTGCCAGCAGCTTAAGCGGGGGGGCCAGCGAGCAGTACTTC.

The genes are TRBV19 and TRBJ2-3, with a weak D call TRBD1 (5 bases). CDR3 size: 15 residues. V lost 3 bases and J 3 bases, leaving 13 bases between the germline ends. Germline CDR1 LNHDA, CDR2 SQIVND (reference sequence). The CDR3 DNA is TGTGCCAGTAGTATGTCTCAGGGCAGGACAGATACGCAGTATTTT. Translated: CASSMSQGRTDTQYF.